Listed here are 20 T cell receptor beta chains from one sample, sequenced in a study of cytomegalovirus exposure and HLA in healthy donors. Amplification used 60 Vbeta primers and 13 Jbeta primers. The method was immunoSEQ multiplex PCR; TCRdb's version includes in-frame clones alone and lacks a portion of them. The repertoire has approximately 140,000 clones, around 72% of them found once; the top ten carry over 1%. The sequencing sample was made of PBMCs. The receptors here all came from a middle-aged woman in good health and CMV-seronegative.

This chain uses TRBV15 with TRBJ2-4; D perhaps matches TRBD1 (8 bases). V was clipped by 5 bases and J by 7 bases, with 18 bases between them. Germline assignment: CDR1 LNHNV and CDR2 YYDKDF (reference sequence). This CDR3 spans 15 amino acids. The CDR3 loop is CATSGQTGGVNIQYF. Here the CDR3 DNA reads TGTGCCACCAGCGGCCAAACAGGGGGGGTGAACATTCAGTACTTC. Using reference TRBV15 and TRBJ2-4 for the parts outside the CDR3, the full variable domain is DAMVIQNPRYQVTQFGKPVTLSCSQTLNHNVMYWYQQKSSQAPKLLFHYYDKDFNNEADTPDNFQSRRPNTSFCFLDIRSPGLGDTAMYLCATSGQTGGVNIQYFGAGTRLSVL.

This clone is a singleton in its sample. The V call is TRBV19, the J call TRBJ1-6, with 12 positions matching TRBD1. There are 14 residues in the CDR3. Trimming at V came to 10 bases and at J to 9 bases, leaving 7 bases not matched to a gene. Germline CDR1 reads LNHDA; CDR2 reads SQIVND (reference sequence). This CDR3 is CATRDRGPISPLHF. The CDR3 nucleotides read TGTGCCACCCGGGACAGGGGGCCTATTTCACCCCTCCACTTT. Drawing the rest from reference TRBV19 and TRBJ1-6, the complete variable domain is DGGITQSPKYLFRKEGQNVTLSCEQNLNHDAMYWYRQDPGQGLRLIYYSQIVNDFQKGDIAEGYSVSREKKESFPLTVTSAQKNPTAFYLCATRDRGPISPLHFGNGTRLTVT.

In its sample, this clone was seen a few times. The chain uses TRBV4-1 and TRBJ1-1; 7 bases agree with TRBD1. The V and J ends lost 2 bases and 4 bases, in that order; junction bases with no gene match: 7. The germline gives CDR1 MGHRA, CDR2 YSYEKL. CDR3 length equals 15 residues. This CDR3 reads CASSQPPGGGTEAFF. CDR3 coding DNA: TGCGCCAGCAGCCAACCTCCAGGGGGTGGCACTGAAGCTTTCTTT.

The chain links TRBV27 to TRBJ2-3; 12 bases are a match to TRBD1. After removal of 5 bases from V and 0 bases from J, the junction contained 9 bases not matched to a gene. The CDR3 covers 18 residues. Germline V gene data show CDR1 as MNHEY and CDR2 as SMNVEV (reference sequence). The CDR3 loop reads CASSRRGTGGSSTDTQYF. The CDR3 nucleotides read TGTGCCAGCAGTCGCCGCGGGACAGGGGGCTCTAGCACAGATACGCAGTATTTT.

The gene calls are TRBV4-1 and TRBJ2-7, with D unresolved. Trimming took off 0 bases at V and 5 bases at J, with 8 bases between the two ends. CDR3 length: 13 amino acids. Germline V gives CDR1 MGHRA, CDR2 YSYEKL. In nucleotides, the CDR3 is TGCGCCAGCAGCCAAGAACAGAACGACGAGCAGTACGTC. The encoded protein is CASSQEQNDEQYV.

The V gene is TRBV7-9, the J gene TRBJ1-2; D possibly corresponds to TRBD1 (5 bases). The germline CDR1 and CDR2 sequences are SEHNR and FQNEAQ (reference sequence). There are 18 residues in the CDR3. V dropped 2 bases and J dropped 1 base, with 20 bases sitting between them. The CDR3: CASSLSAGLGRDNYGYTF. The CDR3, as DNA: TGTGCCAGCAGCTTATCTGCGGGACTCGGAAGAGATAACTATGGCTACACCTTC.

The rearrangement joins TRBV2 to TRBJ1-5; possible D gene TRBD1, 6 bases. Trimming left V 4 bases short and J 4 bases short, with 8 bases between. Germline assignment: CDR1 SNHLY and CDR2 FYNNEI. The CDR3 spans 13 residues. CDR3 coding DNA: TGTGCCAGCAGTGGACAGGCGAATCAGCCCCAGCATTTT. Protein product: CASSGQANQPQHF.

The V call is TRBV10-3, the J call TRBJ2-7, with D unresolved. The germline V and J ends were trimmed by 6 bases and 2 bases, with 11 bases remaining between them. Germline CDR1 and CDR2: ENHRY and SYGVKD. The CDR3 runs 13 residues. The CDR3 nucleotides read TGTGCCATCAGAAGCACAGCCACCTACGAGCAGTACGTC. Protein sequence: CAIRSTATYEQYV.

V and J are TRBV29-1 and TRBJ2-1, with D possibly TRBD1 on 6 matching bases. V shed 6 bases and J shed 9 bases, with 15 bases lying between them. CDR3 length: 12 residues. CDR1 and CDR2 (germline): SQVTM, ANQGSEA. CDR3 amino acids: CSVVGEGGEQFF. CDR3 bases: TGCAGCGTGGTGGGTGAAGGGGGTGAGCAGTTCTTC.

The chain has TRBV5-1 and TRBJ1-1; 7 bases fit TRBD1. V lost 0 bases to trimming and J lost 1 base; unmatched junction nucleotides: 6. The V gene's germline CDR1 is SGHRS and CDR2 YFSETQ. This CDR3 is 16 amino acids long. CDR3 region: CASSLEQRTGNTEAFF. CDR3 sequence (DNA): TGCGCCAGCAGCTTGGAGCAACGGACAGGGAACACTGAAGCTTTCTTT.

The chain has TRBV7-6 and TRBJ2-3; the match to TRBD1 covers 7 bases. With 1 base clipped from V and 3 bases from J, the junction kept 10 bases outside the gene matches. Germline V gives CDR1 SGHVS, CDR2 FNYEAQ. CDR3 length: 17 residues. The DNA for the CDR3 is TGTGCCAGCAGCTTAGTTCAGGGGGATAGTTGGACAGATACGCAGTATTTT. This encodes CASSLVQGDSWTDTQYF.

In this sample, this clone turned up a few times. The V and J genes are TRBV7-9 and TRBJ2-3; the D gene is possibly TRBD2 (5 bases). V lost 2 bases, J lost 4 bases, and 10 bases lay in between. The V gene's germline CDR1 is SEHNR and CDR2 FQNEAQ (reference sequence). This CDR3 contains 14 residues. CDR3 DNA sequence: TGTGCCAGCAGCTTACTTTCGGAGGCAGATACGCAGTATTTT. It translates to CASSLLSEADTQYF.

V gene TRBV19 combines with J gene TRBJ2-5; possibly TRBD1 for D (6 bases). This CDR3 contains 12 residues. Germline lookup yields CDR1 LNHDA and CDR2 SQIVND (reference sequence). V was clipped by 4 bases and J by 4 bases, with 7 bases between them. The CDR3 loop reads CASSKGVETQYF. Written as DNA, the CDR3 is TGTGCCAGTAGTAAGGGGGTAGAGACCCAGTACTTC.

The chain links TRBV9 to TRBJ2-5, with a weak D call TRBD2 (6 bases). Germline V gene sequence: CDR1 SGDLS, CDR2 YYNGEE. Between the trimmed V and J ends, which lost 7 bases and 3 bases, there was a span of 19 bases. The length of the CDR3 is 15 residues. CDR3 sequence (DNA): TGTGCCAGCGGTGCGGGCGGGGCACCTGAAGAGACCCAGTACTTC. Its translation is CASGAGGAPEETQYF.

This clone was recorded only once. Here the CDR3 reads CASSPGDPTGYSYEQYF. CDR3 coding DNA: TGCGCCAGCAGCCCAGGGGACCCGACAGGATACTCCTACGAGCAGTACTTC. This chain joins TRBV4-1 and TRBJ2-7, with D tentatively TRBD1 (6 bases). Germline V gene lookup returns CDR1 MGHRA and CDR2 YSYEKL. The CDR3 loop spans 17 amino acids. Trimming removed 4 bases at V and 0 bases at J, with 19 bases between.

This chain connects TRBV27 to TRBJ2-2, with 7 bases aligning to TRBD1. Germline V gives CDR1 MNHEY, CDR2 SMNVEV (reference sequence). V was clipped by 5 bases and J by 8 bases; unmatched bases: 8. The CDR3 contains 14 residues. This chain's CDR3 is CASSPGQVGGELFF. CDR3 nucleotides: TGTGCCAGCAGTCCAGGACAGGTTGGGGGGGAGCTGTTTTTT.

The chain couples TRBV6-5 to TRBJ2-5; tentatively, D is TRBD1 (5 bases). Germline CDR1 and CDR2: MNHEY and SVGAGI. The ends were cut back, 6 bases at V and 1 base at J, with 12 bases in the middle. This CDR3 comprises 14 residues. The CDR3 DNA reads TGTGCCAGCAGGCCAGGGTGGGTCCAAGAGACCCAGTACTTC. This gives the protein CASRPGWVQETQYF.

The chain employs TRBV5-1 and TRBJ2-7, with TRBD1 matching over 7 bases. The trim removed 0 bases at V and 0 bases at J, leaving 3 bases unmatched. Germline loops: CDR1 SGHRS, CDR2 YFSETQ. The CDR3 runs 15 residues. The CDR3 reads CASSLGAGGSYEQYF. The CDR3, as DNA: TGCGCCAGCAGCTTGGGGGCAGGGGGCTCCTACGAGCAGTACTTC.

The genes are TRBV7-3 and TRBJ2-1, with 10 positions matching TRBD1. The CDR3 has 13 amino acids. V gave up 5 bases and J gave up 9 bases; unmatched junction bases: 4. The germline gives CDR1 SGHTA, CDR2 FQGTGA. The chain's CDR3 is CASSTTGGGEQFF. CDR3 sequence (DNA): TGTGCCAGCAGCACGACAGGGGGCGGTGAGCAGTTCTTC. Full variable domain (rest looked up from reference TRBV7-3 and TRBJ2-1): GAGVSQTPSNKVTEKGKYVELRCDPISGHTALYWYRQSLGQGPEFLIYFQGTGAADDSGLPNDRFFAVRPEGSVSTLKIQRTERGDSAVYLCASSTTGGGEQFFGPGTRLTVL.

The chain couples TRBV18 to TRBJ2-2; D is ambiguous. The ends were cut back, 1 base at V and 1 base at J, with 10 bases in the middle. CDR1 and CDR2 (germline): KGHSH, LQKENI. CDR3 length: 16 amino acids. CDR3 sequence: CASSPRFSLNTGELFF. DNA for the CDR3: TGTGCCAGCTCACCACGATTTAGCCTGAACACCGGGGAGCTGTTTTTT.